The rows below give T cell receptor beta chains drawn from one sample of a study of glioma-infiltrating T cells. TCRdb used MiXCR to reprocess the multiplex PCR reads, holding one entry per CDR3 protein. The table has about 130,000 distinct CDR3 sequences, roughly 23% seen once. The specimen was glioma tissue, nonneoplastic brain tissue, or PBMCs (not recorded which). The receptors here all came from a human donor with low-grade glioma or glioblastoma, undergoing nonglioma brain surgery, or in good health (not recorded which). The CDR3 runs from the conserved cysteine through the conserved F or W. D genes are given only for firm matches. Not every row has a clone size; where given, it reads once, few, many or a size class.

V	size	J	D	DNA	CDR3
TRBV6-1	NA	TRBJ1-2	NA	TGTGCCAGCAGTCCCGGGGCCCAGACTGGCTGGGGCTACACCTTC	CASSPGAQTGWGYTF
TRBV7-9	many	TRBJ2-1	NA	TGTGCCAGCAGCTTATACAGAGGCCCCTACAATGAGCAGTTCTTC	CASSLYRGPYNEQFF
TRBV27	many	TRBJ2-3	TRBD2	TGTGCCAGCGGCGGACTAGCCCCCCTGAGAAGGTCAGATACGCAGTATTTT	CASGGLAPLRRSDTQYF
TRBV20-1	NA	TRBJ2-7	TRBD1	TGCAGTGCTCAGGATAAAAGGACAGGGTTAGGCGAGCAGTACTTC	CSAQDKRTGLGEQYF
TRBV2	NA	TRBJ2-1	NA	TGTGCCATCAGTGAGCCCAGCGGCAGGGCGGGCTACAATGAGCAGTTCTTC	CAISEPSGRAGYNEQFF
TRBV11-2	NA	TRBJ2-7	NA	TGTGCCAGCAGCCCGGGACTTCCCTACGAGCAGTACTTC	CASSPGLPYEQYF
TRBV5-4	few	TRBJ1-1	NA	TGTGCCAGCAGCTTACCTCCTAGCATGAACACTGAAGCTTTCTTT	CASSLPPSMNTEAFF
TRBV7-2	many	TRBJ2-2	NA	TGTGCCAGCAGCTTGGATTTGGGCACAGGGTCCTCCACCGGGGAGCTGTTTTTT	CASSLDLGTGSSTGELFF
TRBV29-1	NA	TRBJ2-4	NA	TGCAGCGTTGGGGGGAGTCAGGGGAACATTCAGTACTTC	CSVGGSQGNIQYF
TRBV5-5	NA	TRBJ2-3	NA	TGTGCCAGCAGCTTGGGTGGGTTGTCTAGCACAGATACGCAGTATTTT	CASSLGGLSSTDTQYF
TRBV7-9	NA	TRBJ2-5	NA	TGTGCCAGCAGCCCCCAACTTGAGACCCAGTACTTC	CASSPQLETQYF
TRBV6-1	NA	TRBJ2-1	NA	TGTGCCCGCGGCCCGCGTGCGCCGTTCTTC	CARGPRAPFF
TRBV5-1	many	TRBJ1-2	NA	TGCGCCAGCAGCTTGGTTGCAGGGAGCTATGGCTACACCTTC	CASSLVAGSYGYTF
TRBV27	many	TRBJ1-1	NA	TGTGCCAGCAGTTACGGGGCAATGAACACTGAAGCTTTCTTT	CASSYGAMNTEAFF
TRBV19	few	TRBJ2-2	NA	TGTGCCAGTAGTATAAAGGGATCGGACACCGGGGAGCTGTTTTTT	CASSIKGSDTGELFF
TRBV7-9	many	TRBJ1-1	NA	TGTGCCAGCGGGCGTCAGAACACTGAAGCTTTCTTT	CASGRQNTEAFF
TRBV2	many	TRBJ2-2	TRBD1	TGTGCCAGCAGTCCTAAGACAGGGAGCCACACCGGGGAGCTGTTTTTT	CASSPKTGSHTGELFF
TRBV28	NA	TRBJ2-3	NA	TGTGCCCGCCGTTCTTCCCCGCCTCGCGGGCGGGCCCCTCCGCCGTCTTTT	CARRSSPPRGRAPPPSF